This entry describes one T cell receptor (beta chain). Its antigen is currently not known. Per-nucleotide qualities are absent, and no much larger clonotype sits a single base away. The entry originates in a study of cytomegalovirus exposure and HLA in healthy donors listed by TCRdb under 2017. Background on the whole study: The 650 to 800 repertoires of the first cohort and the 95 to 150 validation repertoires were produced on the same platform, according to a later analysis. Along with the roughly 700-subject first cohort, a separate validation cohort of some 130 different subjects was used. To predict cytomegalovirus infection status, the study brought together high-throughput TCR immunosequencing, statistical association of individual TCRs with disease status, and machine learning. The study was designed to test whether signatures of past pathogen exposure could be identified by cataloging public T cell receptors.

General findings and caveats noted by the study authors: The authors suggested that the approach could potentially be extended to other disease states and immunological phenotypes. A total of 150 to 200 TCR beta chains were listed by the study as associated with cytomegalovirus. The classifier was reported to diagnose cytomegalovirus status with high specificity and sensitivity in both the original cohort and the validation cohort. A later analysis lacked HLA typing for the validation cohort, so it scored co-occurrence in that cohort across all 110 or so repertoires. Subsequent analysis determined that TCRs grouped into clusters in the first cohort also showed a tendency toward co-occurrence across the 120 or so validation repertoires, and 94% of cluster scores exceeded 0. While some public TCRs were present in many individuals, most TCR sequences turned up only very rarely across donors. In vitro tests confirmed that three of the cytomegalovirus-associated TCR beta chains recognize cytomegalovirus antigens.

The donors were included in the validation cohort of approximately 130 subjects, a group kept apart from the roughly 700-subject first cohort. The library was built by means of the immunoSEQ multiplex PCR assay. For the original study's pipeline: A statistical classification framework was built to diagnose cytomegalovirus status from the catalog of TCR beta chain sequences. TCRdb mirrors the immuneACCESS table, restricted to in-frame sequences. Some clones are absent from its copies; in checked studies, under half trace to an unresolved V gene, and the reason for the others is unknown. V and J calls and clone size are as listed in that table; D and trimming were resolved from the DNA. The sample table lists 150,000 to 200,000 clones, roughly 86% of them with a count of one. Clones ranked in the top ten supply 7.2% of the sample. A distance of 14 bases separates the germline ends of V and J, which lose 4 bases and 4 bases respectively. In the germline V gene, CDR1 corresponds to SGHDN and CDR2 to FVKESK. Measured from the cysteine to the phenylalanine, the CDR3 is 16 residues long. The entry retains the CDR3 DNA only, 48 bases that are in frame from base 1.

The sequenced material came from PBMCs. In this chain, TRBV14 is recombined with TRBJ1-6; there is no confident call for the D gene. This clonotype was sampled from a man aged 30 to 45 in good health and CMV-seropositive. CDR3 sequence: CASSPHSRAYNSPLHF. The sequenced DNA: TGTGCCAGCAGCCCACATTCCCGGGCTTATAATTCACCCCTCCACTTT.